This T cell receptor beta chain was retrieved from a study of T cells in Graves' hyperthyroidism and ophthalmopathy. General study results and limits: Before onset, by a median of about seven months, the model predicted ophthalmopathy. In simple terms, a model built on 13 V-J features told ophthalmopathy apart from stable hyperthyroidism. Most expanded thyroid clonotypes above 0.001 recurred in blood.

This clonotype was seen at least ten times. What it binds is not known. Uncontrolled infection, other autoimmune disease, pregnancy or lactation disqualified patients from enrolment. The TCR beta CDR3 regions underwent amplification using RNA transcripts as the source. First-round RT-PCR targeting the TCR CDR3 was performed with the HTBI primer set. TCRdb re-derived calls from the multiplex PCR reads in MiXCR, one entry per CDR3 protein. Here the sample spans 500,000 to 600,000 distinct CDR3 sequences, 40% to 55% being singletons. CDR3 length equals 14 residues. The V gene lost 6 bases and the J gene lost 2 bases, with 14 bases spanning the gap. The germline V gene has CDR1 MNHNS and CDR2 SASEGT.

The sequencing input was peripheral blood or thyroid tissue (not recorded which). This TCR derives from an adult woman with Graves' disease, either hyperthyroidism or ophthalmopathy (not recorded which). The J gene is TRBJ2-7, the V gene TRBV6-1, with D possibly called TRBD1 or TRBD2 (5 bases each). The CDR3 region has the DNA TGTGCCAGCAGACCCCAGGGACCGACCTACGAGCAGTACTTC. It specifies CASRPQGPTYEQYF.